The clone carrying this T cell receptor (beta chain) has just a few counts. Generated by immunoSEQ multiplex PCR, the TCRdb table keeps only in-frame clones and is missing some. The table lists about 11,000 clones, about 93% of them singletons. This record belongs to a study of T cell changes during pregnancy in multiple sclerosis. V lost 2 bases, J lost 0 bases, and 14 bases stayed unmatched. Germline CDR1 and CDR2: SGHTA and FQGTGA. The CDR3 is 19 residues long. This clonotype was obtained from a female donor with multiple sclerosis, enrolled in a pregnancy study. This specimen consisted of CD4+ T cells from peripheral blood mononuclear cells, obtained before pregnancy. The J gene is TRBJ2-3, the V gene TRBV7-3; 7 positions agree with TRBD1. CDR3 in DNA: TGTGCCAGCAGCTTAGAGACAGGGTTCGGCCCTTTAAGCACAGATACGCAGTATTTT. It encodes CASSLETGFGPLSTDTQYF.